This entry concerns a single T cell receptor (beta chain). Its antigen is still unknown. This record belongs to a study of Ad26.COV2.S vaccination and SARS-CoV-2 variants. Study at large: Intramuscular Ad26.COV2.S doses were given once or twice, 56 days apart. Study-wide points: Once vaccination had occurred, spike-specific CD8+ and CD4+ T cell responses reportedly showed substantial breadth. Overall T cell responses may have been underestimated by the analyses of TCR breadth and depth.

Treatment specified: some 20 received Ad26.COV2.S at low or high dose, single or two shots; about 5 received placebo; per-sample allocation not given. Material that was analyzed had been drawn on day 63 after the first vaccine or placebo injection. Based in Boston, the donor was an adult of 18-55 years. Data came from immunoSEQ multiplex PCR; TCRdb stores just in-frame clones and leaves some out. The sample yields a few hundred thousand clones, around 88% seen once. The CDR3 is 15 residues long. Losses at the gene ends were 4 bases for V and 1 base for J; bases not matched to a gene: 4. Germline values: CDR1 LNHDA, CDR2 SQIVND (reference sequence).

The sequence came from a person aged 18-65 years who received the Ad26.COV2.S COVID-19 vaccine or a placebo. Specimen: peripheral blood, collected in a trial of Ad26.COV2.S vaccine versus placebo. This rearrangement joins TRBV19 to TRBJ2-3; 8 bases fit TRBD2. CDR3 in amino acids: CASSTHSGGTDTQYF. The CDR3 DNA follows: TGTGCCAGTAGTACCCATAGCGGGGGCACAGATACGCAGTATTTT.